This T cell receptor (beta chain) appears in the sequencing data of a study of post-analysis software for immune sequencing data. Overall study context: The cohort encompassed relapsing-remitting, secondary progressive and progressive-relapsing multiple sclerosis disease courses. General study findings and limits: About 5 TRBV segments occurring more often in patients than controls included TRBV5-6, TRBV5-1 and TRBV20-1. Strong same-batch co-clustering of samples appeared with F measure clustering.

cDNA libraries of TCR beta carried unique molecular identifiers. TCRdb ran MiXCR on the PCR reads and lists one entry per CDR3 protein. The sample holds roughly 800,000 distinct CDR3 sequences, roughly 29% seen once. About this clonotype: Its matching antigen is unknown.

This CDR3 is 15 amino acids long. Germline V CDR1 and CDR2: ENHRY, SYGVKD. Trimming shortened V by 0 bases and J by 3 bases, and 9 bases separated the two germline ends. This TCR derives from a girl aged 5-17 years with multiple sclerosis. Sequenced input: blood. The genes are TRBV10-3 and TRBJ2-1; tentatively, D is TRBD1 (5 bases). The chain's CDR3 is CAISESARDYNEQFF. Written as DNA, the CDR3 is TGTGCCATCAGTGAGTCGGCCAGGGACTACAATGAGCAGTTCTTC.